Below are 26 T cell receptor beta chains sequenced from a single sample in a study of blood T cell repertoires in COVID-19. Generated by immunoSEQ multiplex PCR, the TCRdb table keeps only in-frame clones and is missing some. This sample yields 16,000 or so clones, of which 80% to 90% are seen a single time; around 10% belongs to the top ten. Sequenced sample: peripheral blood. These receptors all come from a man older than 75 with acute or convalescent COVID-19.

The chain has TRBV7-9 and TRBJ1-3; 8 nucleotides agree with TRBD1. The germline V gene encodes CDR1 SEHNR and CDR2 FQNEAQ (reference sequence). This CDR3 is built from 15 residues. V lost 8 bases and J lost 4; bases outside the gene matches: 10. DNA for the CDR3: TGTGCCAGCGGACACTACAGGGGGTCGGGAAACACCATATATTTT. Protein product: CASGHYRGSGNTIYF. The full variable domain, its missing parts supplied by reference TRBV7-9 and TRBJ1-3, is DTGVSQNPRHKITKRGQNVTFRCDPISEHNRLYWYRQTLGQGPEFLTYFQNEAQLEKSRLLSDRFSAERPKGSFSTLEIQRTEQGDSAMYLCASGHYRGSGNTIYFGEGSWLTVV.

The chain carries TRBV2 and TRBJ2-1, with D perhaps TRBD1 (6 bases). V was cut by 1 base and J by 6 bases, with 16 bases left in between. CDR1 and CDR2 from the germline V gene are SNHLY and FYNNEI. The CDR3 is 16 residues long. The CDR3 region has the DNA TGTGCCAGCAGTGAAGGAATACAGGGTTGGTCCAATGAGCAGTTCTTC. Its protein product is CASSEGIQGWSNEQFF.

This chain joins TRBV29-1 and TRBJ1-2, with 7 bases matching TRBD1. The CDR3 length is 15 residues. V trimming: 1 base; J trimming: 8 bases; junction bases outside the gene matches: 13. CDR1 and CDR2 (germline): SQVTM, ANQGSEA. DNA of the CDR3: TGCAGCGTTGAAGGGGGACCACAGGGGACAAGGGGCTACACCTTC. This translates into CSVEGGPQGTRGYTF.

This rearrangement joins TRBV2 to TRBJ1-6; D gene uncertain. Between the trimmed V and J ends, which lost 1 base and 14 bases, there was a span of 12 bases. The germline gives CDR1 SNHLY, CDR2 FYNNEI. The CDR3 consists of 13 residues. The CDR3 sequence: CASSEDVVLALHF. CDR3 nucleotides: TGTGCCAGCAGTGAAGACGTAGTCCTAGCCCTCCACTTT.

The chain joins TRBV5-1 to TRBJ2-3; 8 bases map to TRBD1. J lost 5 bases, V lost 4 bases, and 6 bases had no gene match. This CDR3 spans 14 amino acids. Germline values: CDR1 SGHRS, CDR2 YFSETQ. CDR3 sequence (DNA): TGCGCCAGCAGCCCCGGACAGGGTGGAGATACGCAGTATTTT. Residues: CASSPGQGGDTQYF.

The gene calls are TRBV2 and TRBJ1-1; the match to TRBD1 covers 9 bases. The V gene's germline CDR1 is SNHLY and CDR2 FYNNEI. This CDR3 region has 13 residues. After removal of 6 bases from V and 4 bases from J, the junction contained 3 bases not matched to a gene. DNA of the CDR3: TGTGCCAGCAGCGAACAGGGGGCCACTGAAGCTTTCTTT. This gives the protein CASSEQGATEAFF. Based on the CDR3 plus reference TRBV2 and TRBJ1-1, the full variable domain is EPEVTQTPSHQVTQMGQEVILRCVPISNHLYFYWYRQILGQKVEFLVSFYNNEISEKSEIFDDQFSVERPDGSNFTLKIRSTKLEDSAMYFCASSEQGATEAFFGQGTRLTVV.

The V and J genes are TRBV4-1 and TRBJ1-5, with 10 bases aligning to TRBD1. The CDR3 extends over 15 amino acids. The V and J ends lost 2 bases and 7 bases, in that order; junction bases with no gene match: 5. Germline loops: CDR1 MGHRA, CDR2 YSYEKL. CDR3 in amino acids: CASSQSGQGNQPQHF. CDR3 bases: TGCGCCAGCAGCCAATCGGGACAGGGGAACCAGCCCCAGCATTTT.

The V and J genes are TRBV5-8 and TRBJ1-5; D unresolved. The CDR3 runs to 14 residues. Trimming cost V 2 bases and J 4 bases, with 10 bases left between them. From germline, CDR1 is SGHTS and CDR2 YDEGEE. CDR3 nucleotides: TGTGCCAGCAGCTTCAGAGGAGAGAATCAGCCCCAGCATTTT. It translates to CASSFRGENQPQHF.

The J gene is TRBJ2-1, the V gene TRBV5-1; the D is unclear. Trimming pared 0 bases from V and 2 bases from J, leaving 12 bases between. This CDR3 is built from 16 residues. Germline V lookup: CDR1 SGHRS, CDR2 YFSETQ. The CDR3 protein is CASSLVAGRTYNEQFF. The CDR3 DNA reads TGCGCCAGCAGCTTGGTGGCAGGCCGAACCTACAATGAGCAGTTCTTC.

CDR3 residues: CASSQAGTVSGNTIYF. In DNA form, the CDR3 reads TGTGCCAGCAGCCAAGCCGGGACAGTTTCTGGAAACACCATATATTTT. The V and J genes are TRBV3-1 (or the pseudogene TRBV3-2) and TRBJ1-3, with 7 bases matching TRBD1. Looked up from germline, CDR1 is LGHDT and CDR2 is YNNKEL (reference sequence). J was trimmed by 1 base and V by 1 base; bases with no gene match: 4. The CDR3 runs to 16 residues.

V and J are TRBV19 and TRBJ1-4; the match to TRBD1 covers 9 bases. This CDR3 spans 17 amino acids. Trimming at V came to 4 bases and at J to 7 bases, leaving 13 bases not matched to a gene. Germline lookup yields CDR1 LNHDA and CDR2 SQIVND (reference sequence). The CDR3 bases are TGTGCCAGTAGTACTACAGGGGGCGCGTTGTCGGGTGAAAAACTGTTTTTT. Amino acids: CASSTTGGALSGEKLFF.

The chain is built from TRBV6-5 and TRBJ2-5; TRBD1 aligns across 8 bases. The CDR3 runs to 16 residues. V shed 0 bases and J 5 bases; nucleotides not matched to a gene: 8. Looked up from germline, CDR1 is MNHEY and CDR2 is SVGAGI. The CDR3 region has the DNA TGTGCCAGCAGTTACTCGTGGGCAGGGGGCGGCGAGACCCAGTACTTC. Encoded protein: CASSYSWAGGGETQYF.

The V call is TRBV11-2, the J call TRBJ1-1, with 7 bases identical to TRBD1. The length of the CDR3 is 13 residues. Germline loops: CDR1 SGHAT, CDR2 FQNNGV. Trimming at V came to 1 base and at J to 8 bases, leaving 4 bases not matched to a gene. CDR3 bases: TGTGCCAGCAGCTTAGGGCCGACAGGGGAAGCTTTCTTT. Translated: CASSLGPTGEAFF.

The chain uses TRBV19 and TRBJ2-7; D unclear. Germline assignment: CDR1 LNHDA and CDR2 SQIVND (reference sequence). Trimming took off 1 base at V and 3 bases at J, with 7 bases between the two ends. CDR3 size: 13 residues. The CDR3 bases are TGTGCCAGTAGTATAGTTCCCGGCTACGAGCAGTACTTC. Amino acids: CASSIVPGYEQYF.

The chain uses TRBV7-2 and TRBJ2-7, with 13 bases lining up with TRBD2. The germline V gene encodes CDR1 SGHTA and CDR2 FQGNSA. Trimming cost V 4 bases and J 1 base; bases outside gene matches: 4. The length of the CDR3 is 16 residues. In DNA form, the CDR3 reads TGTGCCAGCAGCTCCTGGACTAGCGGGGGTTCCTACGAGCAGTACTTC. Its translation is CASSSWTSGGSYEQYF. Full variable domain (outside the CDR3, taken from reference TRBV7-2 and TRBJ2-7): GAGVSQSPSNKVTEKGKDVELRCDPISGHTALYWYRQSLGQGLEFLIYFQGNSAPDKSGLPSDRFSAERTGGSVSTLTIQRTQQEDSAVYLCASSSWTSGGSYEQYFGPGTRLTVT.

The chain joins TRBV19 to TRBJ2-3; D may be TRBD2 (5 bases). The length of the CDR3 is 14 residues. CDR1 and CDR2 from the germline V gene are LNHDA and SQIVND (reference sequence). V was clipped by 10 bases and J by 4 bases, with 18 bases between them. The CDR3 DNA reads as TGTGCCACCTCTGATTTAGGGAGCGCAGATACGCAGTATTTT. Protein sequence: CATSDLGSADTQYF.

This chain joins TRBV18 and TRBJ1-3; the D is unclear. The germline V gene encodes CDR1 KGHSH and CDR2 LQKENI. The CDR3 runs 16 residues. V shed 3 bases and J shed 0 bases, with 12 bases lying between them. The CDR3 DNA sequence: TGTGCCAGCTCACCCCCTGGGAGGAGCTCTGGAAACACCATATATTTT. This gives the protein CASSPPGRSSGNTIYF.

V and J are TRBV4-1 and TRBJ1-6, with no clear D. Germline V gives CDR1 MGHRA, CDR2 YSYEKL. The CDR3 is made up of 17 amino acids. V lost 0 bases, J lost 5 bases, and 14 bases lay in between. Here the CDR3 reads CASSQDWRVRDNSPLHF. The CDR3 coding sequence is TGCGCCAGCAGCCAAGATTGGAGGGTTCGAGATAATTCACCCCTCCACTTT.

The CDR3 loop is CASRRGANYGYTF. As DNA, the CDR3 is TGTGCCAGTAGGCGGGGAGCTAACTATGGCTACACCTTC. The genes are TRBV25-1 and TRBJ1-2; D not resolved. There are 13 residues in the CDR3. V was shortened by 9 bases and J by 0 bases, with 11 bases between the two germline ends. CDR1 and CDR2 from the germline V gene are MGHDK and SYGVNS.

V usage is TRBV25-1 and J usage is TRBJ1-6; no firm D call. Trimming left V 6 bases short and J 5 bases short, with 8 bases between. From germline, CDR1 is MGHDK and CDR2 SYGVNS. This CDR3 region has 13 residues. The CDR3 nucleotides are TGTGCCAGCAGATCGGGGAATAATTCACCCCTCCACTTT. It specifies CASRSGNNSPLHF.

V gene TRBV2 combines with J gene TRBJ1-5; TRBD1 matches 10 bases. V shed 4 bases and J 5 bases; nucleotides not matched to a gene: 5. The germline CDR1 and CDR2 sequences are SNHLY and FYNNEI. This CDR3 is built from 15 residues. The CDR3 DNA is TGTGCCAGCAGTGCCGGGACAGGGGTTTATCAGCCCCAGCATTTT. It encodes CASSAGTGVYQPQHF.

This chain links TRBV11-1 with TRBJ2-7; 7 nucleotides agree with TRBD1. The CDR3 has 14 amino acids. V lost 3 bases and J lost 5; bases outside the gene matches: 7. CDR1 is SGHAT, CDR2 FQDESV, per germline (reference sequence). CDR3 sequence (DNA): TGTGCCAGCAGCTTCCAAGACAGGGCGAACGAGCAGTACTTC. Translation gives CASSFQDRANEQYF. Using reference TRBV11-1 and TRBJ2-7 for the parts outside the CDR3, the full variable domain is EAEVAQSPRYKITEKSQAVAFWCDPISGHATLYWYRQILGQGPELLVQFQDESVVDDSQLPKDRFSAERLKGVDSTLKIQPAELGDSAMYLCASSFQDRANEQYFGPGTRLTVT.

The chain links TRBV7-3 to TRBJ2-3; D uncertain. CDR1 and CDR2 (germline): SGHTA, FQGTGA. Trimming stripped 3 bases from V and 1 base from J, with 14 bases between. The CDR3 sequence is 16 residues long. CDR3 sequence (DNA): TGTGCCAGCAGCTTGGCCAGCGACCTCGGCACAGATACGCAGTATTTT. This sequence encodes CASSLASDLGTDTQYF.

The gene calls are TRBV20-1 and TRBJ1-1; 9 bases line up with TRBD1. J lost 11 bases, V lost 1 base, and 2 bases had no gene match. Germline lookup yields CDR1 DFQATT and CDR2 SNEGSKA (reference sequence). The CDR3 totals 11 residues. CDR3 sequence (DNA): TGCAGTGCTAGAGGGGACAGGGAGGCTTTCTTT. This codes for CSARGDREAFF.

In the case of this clone: At one of its ends the junction is not consistent with the germline gene, which may arise from a read error. This CDR3 is also generated by other DNA sequences in the sample. The genes are TRBV13 and TRBJ2-3, with 10 bases lining up with TRBD1. Germline assignment: CDR1 PRHDT and CDR2 FYEKMQ (reference sequence). This CDR3 has 16 amino acids. The CDR3 DNA follows: TGTGCCAGCAGCCCCCAGGGACAGGGGAAGGGATATACACAGTATTTT. Residues: CASSPQGQGKGYTQYF.

The chain couples TRBV20-1 to TRBJ1-4; the match to TRBD1 covers 7 bases. The CDR3 is made up of 11 amino acids. Germline V CDR1 and CDR2: DFQATT, SNEGSKA (reference sequence). Germline trimming cut 7 bases from V and 8 bases from J; bases unmatched to any gene: 4. CDR3 nucleotide sequence: TGCAGTGTAGACAGGGAGGAAAAACTGTTTTTT. This translates into CSVDREEKLFF.